This T cell receptor (beta chain) was recovered during a study of siplizumab effects on memory and regulatory T cells. On this clone: Its antigen is not known.

Overall study findings and caveats: Relative to controls at about 27%, mappable alloreactive CD4+ clones exhibited a mean Treg-derived proportion of approximately 62% with siplizumab.

Germline V lookup: CDR1 SGHDT, CDR2 YYEEEE. V lost 5 bases and J 5 bases, leaving 17 bases between the germline ends. This CDR3 contains 14 residues. Sequenced by immunoSEQ multiplex PCR; TCRdb stores in-frame clones only, minus some. The table includes about 69,000 clones, 88% detected once. Material: Tregs sorted from blood. The sequence was obtained from a human donor in good health. The chain couples TRBV5-6 to TRBJ2-7; tentatively, D is TRBD1 (5 bases). CDR3 nucleotides: TGTGCCAGCAGGCCAACGTTAGACAGCCACGAGCAGTACTTC. This encodes CASRPTLDSHEQYF.